What follows are 23 T cell receptor beta chains derived from one specimen sequenced in a study of T-cell reconstitution after alpha-beta-depleted transplantation in children. Unique molecular identifiers were used to barcode this TCRbeta library. TCRdb analysed the PCR reads with MiXCR anew, one entry per CDR3 protein. The table lists 750,000 to 950,000 distinct CDR3 sequences, approximately 15% of them singletons. The input for sequencing was PBMCs, mostly from graft donor cells, taken 360 days after TCRalphabeta/CD19-depleted stem cell transplant. The receptors shown here come from a male patient between 5 and 17 years old who had a stem cell transplant for acute lymphoblastic leukemia, so the T cells may come from the graft donor.

This clonotype was found a few times. This chain connects TRBV29-1 to TRBJ2-5; D unresolved. V was clipped by 4 bases and J by 5 bases, with 14 bases between them. Germline values: CDR1 SQVTM, CDR2 ANQGSEA. There are 13 residues in the CDR3. CDR3 nucleotide sequence: TGCAGCGTTGCAAAGACCGCGGCGGAGACCCAGTACTTC. As protein: CSVAKTAAETQYF.

This clonotype was counted between two and nine times. The chain's CDR3 is CASTPLTGRGGGETQYF. The CDR3 nucleotides are TGTGCCAGTACCCCCTTAACCGGTAGGGGGGGCGGGGAGACCCAGTACTTC. The chain combines TRBV7-2 with TRBJ2-5; a possible D gene is TRBD2 (7 bases). The CDR3 covers 17 residues. The germline V gene has CDR1 SGHTA and CDR2 FQGNSA. The V end was cut by 9 bases, the J end by 5 bases, with 28 bases between. The full variable domain, completed using reference TRBV7-2 and TRBJ2-5, is GAGVSQSPSNKVTEKGKDVELRCDPISGHTALYWYRQSLGQGLEFLIYFQGNSAPDKSGLPSDRFSAERTGGSVSTLTIQRTQQEDSAVYLCASTPLTGRGGGETQYFGPGTRLLVL.

As regards this clonotype: It is likely a read error: a sequence one base away is far more abundant. The final CDR3 position lacks the conserved phenylalanine or tryptophan, pointing to a likely read error. The chain has TRBV5-1 and TRBJ2-7; 10 nucleotides line up with TRBD1. Trimming cost V 0 bases and J 1 base; bases outside gene matches: 1. Germline CDR1 reads SGHRS; CDR2 reads YFSETQ. The CDR3 covers 15 residues. DNA of the CDR3: TGCGCCAGCAGCTTGGGGACAGGGGGATCCTACGAGCAGTACTAC. Translated: CASSLGTGGSYEQYY.

J is TRBJ2-2 and V is TRBV9, with unresolved D. V lost 0 bases, J lost 2 bases, and 8 bases lay in between. Germline V gene data show CDR1 as SGDLS and CDR2 as YYNGEE. The CDR3 is 15 residues long. The CDR3 nucleotides are TGTGCCAGCAGCGTAGTCGCACACAACACCGGGGAGCTGTTTTTT. Translated, it gives CASSVVAHNTGELFF.

This clonotype was counted at least ten times. This chain uses TRBV5-1 with TRBJ1-2, with no clear D. CDR3 length: 14 amino acids. The ends were cut back, 0 bases at V and 2 bases at J, with 8 bases in the middle. In germline, CDR1 is SGHRS, CDR2 YFSETQ. The chain's CDR3 is CASSLDGPNYGYTF. DNA for the CDR3: TGCGCCAGCAGCTTGGACGGACCAAACTATGGCTACACCTTC.

V gene TRBV5-1 combines with J gene TRBJ1-3, with unresolved D. Germline CDR1 reads SGHRS; CDR2 reads YFSETQ. The CDR3 length is 15 residues. The V end was cut by 4 bases, the J end by 0 bases, with 11 bases between. The CDR3 region has the DNA TGCGCCAGCAGCGCACACGGAGACTCTGGAAACACCATATATTTT. It yields the protein CASSAHGDSGNTIYF.

This clonotype occurred a few times. This sequence joins TRBV5-1 and TRBJ2-7; TRBD1 matches 7 bases. CDR3 length: 14 residues. The trim removed 3 bases at V and 0 bases at J, leaving 3 bases unmatched. In germline, CDR1 is SGHRS, CDR2 YFSETQ. The chain's CDR3 is CASSSTGPSYEQYF. As DNA, the CDR3 is TGCGCCAGCAGCTCGACAGGGCCCTCCTACGAGCAGTACTTC.

For this clonotype: Compared with germline, one end of the junction differs, possibly owing to a read error. The J gene is TRBJ2-7, the V gene TRBV5-6; possibly TRBD1 for D (6 bases). CDR1 SGHDT and CDR2 YYEEEE come from the germline V gene. The CDR3 runs to 16 residues. The CDR3 DNA reads as TGTGCCAGCAGCAGACCCGGGACACCCCTCTCCTACGGGCAGTACTTC. Its protein is CASSRPGTPLSYGQYF.

This clonotype has at least ten counts. This chain links TRBV7-9 with TRBJ2-1; the match to TRBD1 covers 8 bases. Per the germline V gene, CDR1 is SEHNR and CDR2 is FQNEAQ (reference sequence). Losses at the gene ends were 4 bases for V and 2 bases for J; bases not matched to a gene: 7. The CDR3 runs 16 residues. The chain's CDR3 is CASSSRQGLPYNEQFF. The CDR3, as DNA: TGTGCCAGCAGCTCCCGACAGGGGTTGCCCTACAATGAGCAGTTCTTC.

This clonotype was counted at least ten times. The chain recombines TRBV12-3 or TRBV12-4 with TRBJ2-1; D is possibly TRBD2 (6 bases). Deletions cut 5 bases from V and 2 bases from J, with 19 bases between. The CDR3 loop spans 17 amino acids. This CDR3 reads CASSPGRGSGTYNEQFF. The CDR3 nucleotides are TGTGCCAGCAGTCCAGGCCGCGGTAGCGGAACCTACAATGAGCAGTTCTTC.

The V and J genes are TRBV9 and TRBJ2-7; TRBD1 agrees at 7 bases. V lost 0 bases, J lost 0 bases, and 9 bases stayed unmatched. Looked up from germline, CDR1 is SGDLS and CDR2 is YYNGEE. The CDR3 contains 17 residues. The CDR3 DNA reads as TGTGCCAGCAGCGTAGCTACGGAGAGGGACAGCTCCTACGAGCAGTACTTC. Encoded protein: CASSVATERDSSYEQYF.

V and J are TRBV9 and TRBJ2-1, with D possibly matching TRBD2 (5 bases). The CDR3 extends over 16 amino acids. Germline CDR1 SGDLS, CDR2 YYNGEE. V gave up 3 bases and J gave up 4 bases, with 17 bases separating them. The CDR3 DNA sequence: TGTGCCAGCAGCGCCCTCCGGGGATCTCCTTACAATGAGCAGTTCTTC. Amino acid sequence: CASSALRGSPYNEQFF. The full variable domain, rest sourced from reference TRBV9 and TRBJ2-1, is DSGVTQTPKHLITATGQRVTLRCSPRSGDLSVYWYQQSLDQGLQFLIQYYNGEERAKGNILERFSAQQFPDLHSELNLSSLELGDSALYFCASSALRGSPYNEQFFGPGTRLTVL.

J is TRBJ2-7 and V is TRBV18, with 9 bases fitting TRBD1. This CDR3 spans 16 amino acids. Germline lookup yields CDR1 KGHSH and CDR2 LQKENI. V lost 2 bases and J lost 2; bases outside the gene matches: 7. Here the CDR3 reads CASSPAVGTGPYEQYF. DNA for the CDR3: TGTGCCAGCTCACCAGCGGTCGGGACAGGGCCCTACGAGCAGTACTTC.

This sequence joins TRBV11-2 and TRBJ2-5, with 9 bases matching TRBD2. The CDR3 totals 15 residues. Germline V gene data show CDR1 as SGHAT and CDR2 as FQNNGV. Trimming removed 4 bases from V and 0 bases from J; junction bases left unmatched: 3. In DNA form, the CDR3 reads TGTGCCAGCAGCTCTAGCGGGGCTCACCAAGAGACCCAGTACTTC. The encoded protein is CASSSSGAHQETQYF.

The rearrangement links TRBV29-1 to TRBJ2-2; D ambiguous. Germline lookup yields CDR1 SQVTM and CDR2 ANQGSEA. Trimming removed 4 bases from V and 0 bases from J, with 6 bases in between. This CDR3 has 13 amino acids. The CDR3 DNA sequence: TGCAGCGTTGTCTACACGAACACCGGGGAGCTGTTTTTT. Amino acid sequence: CSVVYTNTGELFF.

This clonotype showed up just a few times. This chain joins TRBV3-1 and TRBJ2-7, with a weak D call TRBD2 (6 bases). The CDR3 is 14 residues long. CDR1 is LGHDT and CDR2 is YNNKEL in the germline V gene (reference sequence). The V and J ends lost 6 bases and 1 base respectively, with 13 bases between them. The CDR3 nucleotides read TGTGCCAGCAGACTGTCGGAGGGGTCCTACGAGCAGTACTTC. Residues: CASRLSEGSYEQYF.

The genes are TRBV24-1 and TRBJ2-1, with 7 nucleotides matching TRBD2. After removal of 0 bases from V and 5 bases from J, the junction contained 12 bases not matched to a gene. The CDR3 has 18 amino acids. Germline V CDR1 and CDR2: KGHDR, SFDVKD. The CDR3 DNA follows: TGTGCCACCAGTGATTTGAAGGCGGGAGTTTATGAGGACAATGAGCAGTTCTTC. This gives the protein CATSDLKAGVYEDNEQFF.

At least ten counts were recorded for this clonotype. The chain links TRBV12-3 or TRBV12-4 to TRBJ2-7, with TRBD1 matching 11 bases. CDR3 size: 13 residues. Unmatched junction bases numbered 9, after V lost 5 bases and J lost 12 bases. The CDR3 sequence is CASSPLDRGPPYF. The CDR3, as DNA: TGTGCCAGCAGTCCTTTGGACAGGGGGCCACCGTACTTC.

This clonotype was counted between two and nine times. The germline gene is not matched at one end of the junction; a read error may be the cause. The rearrangement uses TRBV12-3 or TRBV12-4 and TRBJ1-2; D is unclear. This CDR3 has 10 residues. In nucleotides, the CDR3 is TGTGCCAGCAGTTTAGGGAAGGTCCTTTTC. It codes for CASSLGKVLF.

This clonotype was counted a few times. V and J are TRBV24-1 and TRBJ2-5; D is unclear. V lost 5 bases and J 4 bases, leaving 16 bases between the germline ends. Per germline, CDR1 KGHDR and CDR2 SFDVKD. This CDR3 is built from 15 residues. In DNA, the CDR3 is TGTGCCACCAGTGTTGACAACAATAATGGAGAGACCCAGTACTTC. The encoded protein is CATSVDNNNGETQYF.

This clonotype was seen only a few times. V usage is TRBV4-1 and J usage is TRBJ2-5, with TRBD1 identical over 7 bases. The germline gives CDR1 MGHRA, CDR2 YSYEKL. V lost 3 bases to trimming and J lost 2 bases; unmatched junction nucleotides: 3. This CDR3 spans 14 amino acids. CDR3 nucleotides: TGCGCCAGCAGCCACATGACAGGGCAAGAGACCCAGTACTTC. Amino acids: CASSHMTGQETQYF.

In its sample, this clonotype was seen a few times. The V call is TRBV5-1, the J call TRBJ1-6; 8 nucleotides match TRBD1. From germline, CDR1 is SGHRS and CDR2 YFSETQ. The CDR3 sequence is 15 residues long. Unmatched junction bases numbered 3, after V lost 0 bases and J lost 7 bases. The chain's CDR3 is CASSLDRTGNSPLHF. In DNA, the CDR3 is TGCGCCAGCAGCTTGGATCGGACAGGGAATTCACCCCTCCACTTT.

The chain has TRBV7-9 and TRBJ2-4; 7 bases map to TRBD1. In germline, CDR1 is SEHNR, CDR2 FQNEAQ (reference sequence). This CDR3 contains 14 residues. The J segment lost 4 bases and the V segment lost 6 bases, leaving 6 bases of the junction unmatched. The CDR3: CASRPMTGKNIQYF. The CDR3 nucleotides are TGTGCCAGCAGACCTATGACAGGGAAAAACATTCAGTACTTC.